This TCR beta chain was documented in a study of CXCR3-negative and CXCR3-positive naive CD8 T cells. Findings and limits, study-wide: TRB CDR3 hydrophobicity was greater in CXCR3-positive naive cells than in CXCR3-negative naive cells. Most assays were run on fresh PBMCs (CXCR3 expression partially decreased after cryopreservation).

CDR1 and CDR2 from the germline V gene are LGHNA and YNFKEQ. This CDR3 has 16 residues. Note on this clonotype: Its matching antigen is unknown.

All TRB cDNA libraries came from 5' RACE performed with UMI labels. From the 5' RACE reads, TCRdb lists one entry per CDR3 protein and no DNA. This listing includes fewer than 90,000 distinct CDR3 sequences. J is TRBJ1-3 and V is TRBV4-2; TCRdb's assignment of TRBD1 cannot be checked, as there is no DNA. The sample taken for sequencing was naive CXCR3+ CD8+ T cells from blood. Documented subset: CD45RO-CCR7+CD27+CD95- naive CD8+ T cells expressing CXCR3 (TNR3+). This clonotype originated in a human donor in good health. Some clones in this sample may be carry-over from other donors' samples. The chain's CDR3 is CASSQGFVDTGNTIYF.